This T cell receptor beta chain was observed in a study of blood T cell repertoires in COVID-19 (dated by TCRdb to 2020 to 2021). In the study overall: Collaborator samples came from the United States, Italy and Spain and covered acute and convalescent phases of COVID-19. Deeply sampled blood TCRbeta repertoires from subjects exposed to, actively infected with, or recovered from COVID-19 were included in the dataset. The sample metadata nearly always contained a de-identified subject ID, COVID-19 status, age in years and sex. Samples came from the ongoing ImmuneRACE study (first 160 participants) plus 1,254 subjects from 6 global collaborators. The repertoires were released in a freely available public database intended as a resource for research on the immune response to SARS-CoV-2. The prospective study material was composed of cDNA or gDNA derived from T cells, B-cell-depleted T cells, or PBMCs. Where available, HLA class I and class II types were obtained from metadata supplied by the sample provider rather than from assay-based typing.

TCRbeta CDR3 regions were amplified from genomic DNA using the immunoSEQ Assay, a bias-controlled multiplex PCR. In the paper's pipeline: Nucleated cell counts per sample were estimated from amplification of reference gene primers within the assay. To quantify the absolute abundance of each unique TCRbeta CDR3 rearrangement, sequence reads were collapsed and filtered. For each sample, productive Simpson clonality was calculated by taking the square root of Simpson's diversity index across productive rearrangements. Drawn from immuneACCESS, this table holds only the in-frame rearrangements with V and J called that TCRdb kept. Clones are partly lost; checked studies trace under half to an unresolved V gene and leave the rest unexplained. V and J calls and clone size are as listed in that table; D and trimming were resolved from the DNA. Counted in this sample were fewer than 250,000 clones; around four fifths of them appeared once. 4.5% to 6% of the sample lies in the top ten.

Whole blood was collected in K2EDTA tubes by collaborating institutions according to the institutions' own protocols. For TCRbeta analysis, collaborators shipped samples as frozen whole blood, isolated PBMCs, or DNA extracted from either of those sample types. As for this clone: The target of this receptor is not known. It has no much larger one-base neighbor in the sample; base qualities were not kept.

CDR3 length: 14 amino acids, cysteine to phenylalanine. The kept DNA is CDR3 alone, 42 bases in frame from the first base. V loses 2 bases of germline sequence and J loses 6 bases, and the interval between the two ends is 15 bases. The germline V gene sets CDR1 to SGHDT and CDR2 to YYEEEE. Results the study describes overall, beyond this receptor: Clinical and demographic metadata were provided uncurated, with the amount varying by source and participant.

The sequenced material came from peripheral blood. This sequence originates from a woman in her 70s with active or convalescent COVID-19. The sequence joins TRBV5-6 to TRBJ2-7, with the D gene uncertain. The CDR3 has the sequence CASSLPTPEVEQYF. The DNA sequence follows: TGTGCCAGCAGCTTACCCACGCCTGAGGTCGAGCAGTACTTC.